These T cell receptor beta chains were read from a single sample in a study of blood T cell repertoires in COVID-19. Here immunoSEQ multiplex PCR was the method, and the copy in TCRdb shows in-frame clones only, minus some. The sample lists 200,000 to 300,000 clones; about 88% were seen once. Material: peripheral blood. The receptors come from a man between 60 and 75 years old who had recovered from COVID-19. Each CDR3 is given with its conserved first and last residue. The order of the fields is CDR3 DNA, CDR3 protein, J gene, CDR3 length, clone size, D gene, V gene. A D gene is named only where the DNA matches it firmly. The size of a clone is reported for some rows only, either as once, few or many, or as a class for expanded clones.

CDR3 DNA: TGCGCCAGCAGCCCCAGCGGGGGTGTAAATGAGCAGTTCTTC
CDR3 protein: CASSPSGGVNEQFF
J gene: TRBJ2-1
CDR3 length: 14
clone size: NA
D gene: TRBD2
V gene: TRBV5-1

CDR3 DNA: TGTGCCAGCAGCTTGACAGGGCCTACCTACGAGCAGTACTTC
CDR3 protein: CASSLTGPTYEQYF
J gene: TRBJ2-7
CDR3 length: 14
clone size: NA
D gene: NA
V gene: TRBV5-6

CDR3 DNA: TGTGCCAGCAGTTACCTTGGAGGCACTGAAGCTTTCTTT
CDR3 protein: CASSYLGGTEAFF
J gene: TRBJ1-1
CDR3 length: 13
clone size: NA
D gene: NA
V gene: TRBV12-3/TRBV12-4

CDR3 DNA: TGTGCCAGCTCGTACACAGATACGCAGTATTTT
CDR3 protein: CASSYTDTQYF
J gene: TRBJ2-3
CDR3 length: 11
clone size: NA
D gene: NA
V gene: TRBV18

CDR3 DNA: TGTGCCAGCTCACCGAAGGGGGCGGGGATTGGGCTCGAGCAGTACTTC
CDR3 protein: CASSPKGAGIGLEQYF
J gene: TRBJ2-7
CDR3 length: 16
clone size: NA
D gene: NA
V gene: TRBV18

CDR3 DNA: TGCGCCAGCAGCTTCGGACTAGCGGGGATGGGGACCCAGTACTTC
CDR3 protein: CASSFGLAGMGTQYF
J gene: TRBJ2-5
CDR3 length: 15
clone size: NA
D gene: TRBD2
V gene: TRBV5-1

CDR3 DNA: TGTGCCAGCAGTTACCCTCCGGACAGGGGTTCACCCCTCCACTTT
CDR3 protein: CASSYPPDRGSPLHF
J gene: TRBJ1-6
CDR3 length: 15
clone size: NA
D gene: TRBD1
V gene: TRBV6-5

CDR3 DNA: TGTGCCAGCAGCCAATCAGGACAGGGGCTCTACGAGCAGTACTTC
CDR3 protein: CASSQSGQGLYEQYF
J gene: TRBJ2-7
CDR3 length: 15
clone size: NA
D gene: TRBD1
V gene: TRBV5-4

CDR3 DNA: TGTGCCAGCAGTTACGGTGGCAGGGATGAGCAGTTCTTC
CDR3 protein: CASSYGGRDEQFF
J gene: TRBJ2-1
CDR3 length: 13
clone size: NA
D gene: NA
V gene: TRBV6-2/TRBV6-3

CDR3 DNA: TGTGCCAGCAGAGGGGCCAACAAAGAGACCCAGTACTTC
CDR3 protein: CASRGANKETQYF
J gene: TRBJ2-5
CDR3 length: 13
clone size: NA
D gene: NA
V gene: TRBV27

CDR3 DNA: TGTGCCAGCAGTTTGACAGTGCTTAACTATGGCTACACCTTC
CDR3 protein: CASSLTVLNYGYTF
J gene: TRBJ1-2
CDR3 length: 14
clone size: NA
D gene: NA
V gene: TRBV6-5

CDR3 DNA: TGTGCCAGCAGCCTCACAGGTAGCTCCTACGAGCAGTACTTC
CDR3 protein: CASSLTGSSYEQYF
J gene: TRBJ2-7
CDR3 length: 14
clone size: many
D gene: NA
V gene: TRBV4-2

CDR3 DNA: TGTGCCACCGCGCTTCAGGGAGAGCAGTTCTTC
CDR3 protein: CATALQGEQFF
J gene: TRBJ2-1
CDR3 length: 11
clone size: NA
D gene: NA
V gene: TRBV2

CDR3 DNA: TGTGCCAGCAGTACTTCTAGCGGTAGCTACAATGAGCAGTTCTTC
CDR3 protein: CASSTSSGSYNEQFF
J gene: TRBJ2-1
CDR3 length: 15
clone size: NA
D gene: TRBD2
V gene: TRBV11-2

CDR3 DNA: TGTGCCAGCAGTAGCCCCGGGACAGCCGTCTACGAGCAGTACTTC
CDR3 protein: CASSSPGTAVYEQYF
J gene: TRBJ2-7
CDR3 length: 15
clone size: once
D gene: TRBD1
V gene: TRBV6-5

CDR3 DNA: TGTGCCAGCAGCCAAGAAGGGGACAGCCTTACTGGCTACACCTTC
CDR3 protein: CASSQEGDSLTGYTF
J gene: TRBJ1-2
CDR3 length: 15
clone size: NA
D gene: TRBD1
V gene: TRBV3-1/TRBV3-2

CDR3 DNA: TGTGCCAGCAGCCGACTCAGGGAGCCCCAGCATTTT
CDR3 protein: CASSRLREPQHF
J gene: TRBJ1-5
CDR3 length: 12
clone size: NA
D gene: NA
V gene: TRBV12-3/TRBV12-4

CDR3 DNA: TGCGCCAGCAGTGGCGGGGCGAATCAGCCCCAGCATTTT
CDR3 protein: CASSGGANQPQHF
J gene: TRBJ1-5
CDR3 length: 13
clone size: NA
D gene: NA
V gene: TRBV10-2

CDR3 DNA: TGTGCCAGCAGTTTAAGGCAGGGCGACGAGCAGTACTTC
CDR3 protein: CASSLRQGDEQYF
J gene: TRBJ2-7
CDR3 length: 13
clone size: NA
D gene: NA
V gene: TRBV12-3/TRBV12-4

CDR3 DNA: TGTGCCAGCAGCCCTGGGACAGGGGATAATGAAAAACTGTTTTTT
CDR3 protein: CASSPGTGDNEKLFF
J gene: TRBJ1-4
CDR3 length: 15
clone size: few
D gene: TRBD1
V gene: TRBV7-9

CDR3 DNA: TGCGCCAGCAGCTTTGAAGGAGATCAGCCCCAGCATTTT
CDR3 protein: CASSFEGDQPQHF
J gene: TRBJ1-5
CDR3 length: 13
clone size: NA
D gene: NA
V gene: TRBV5-1

CDR3 DNA: TGTGCCAGCAGCAAAATTGGGGCACCAAAGTTCTATGGCTACACCTTC
CDR3 protein: CASSKIGAPKFYGYTF
J gene: TRBJ1-2
CDR3 length: 16
clone size: NA
D gene: NA
V gene: TRBV21-1

CDR3 DNA: TGTGCCAGCAGCGTATGGGCTAGCACAGATACGCAGTATTTT
CDR3 protein: CASSVWASTDTQYF
J gene: TRBJ2-3
CDR3 length: 14
clone size: NA
D gene: NA
V gene: TRBV9

CDR3 DNA: TGTGCCAGCAGCCAAGACAGGGTCGGCAACCAGCCCCAGCATTTT
CDR3 protein: CASSQDRVGNQPQHF
J gene: TRBJ1-5
CDR3 length: 15
clone size: NA
D gene: TRBD1
V gene: TRBV27

CDR3 DNA: TGTGCCACCAGTGATAGCTCGGGCAGGGGGCAGGTGAACACCGGGGAGCTGTTTTTT
CDR3 protein: CATSDSSGRGQVNTGELFF
J gene: TRBJ2-2
CDR3 length: 19
clone size: few
D gene: TRBD1
V gene: TRBV24-1

CDR3 DNA: TGTGCCAGCAGTTACCGACAGGGGGAGAGTCAGCCCCAGCATTTT
CDR3 protein: CASSYRQGESQPQHF
J gene: TRBJ1-5
CDR3 length: 15
clone size: NA
D gene: TRBD1
V gene: TRBV6-2/TRBV6-3

CDR3 DNA: TGTGCCAGCAGCTTGAGTAGAACCGACGAGCAGTACTTC
CDR3 protein: CASSLSRTDEQYF
J gene: TRBJ2-7
CDR3 length: 13
clone size: NA
D gene: NA
V gene: TRBV5-8

CDR3 DNA: TGCGCCAGCAGCTTGGGTGACAGGTTCAATCAGCCCCAGCATTTT
CDR3 protein: CASSLGDRFNQPQHF
J gene: TRBJ1-5
CDR3 length: 15
clone size: NA
D gene: NA
V gene: TRBV5-1

CDR3 DNA: TGTGCCAGCAGCTCCACTTGGGACAGGGGAAGGAACACCATATATTTT
CDR3 protein: CASSSTWDRGRNTIYF
J gene: TRBJ1-3
CDR3 length: 16
clone size: once
D gene: TRBD1
V gene: TRBV6-6

CDR3 DNA: TGCAGCGTTGAAGAGGGTTTAGGGGAATCCACTGAAGCTTTCTTT
CDR3 protein: CSVEEGLGESTEAFF
J gene: TRBJ1-1
CDR3 length: 15
clone size: NA
D gene: NA
V gene: TRBV29-1

CDR3 DNA: TGCGCCAGCAGCTTCGCGGAGGGGAACTATGGCTACACCTTC
CDR3 protein: CASSFAEGNYGYTF
J gene: TRBJ1-2
CDR3 length: 14
clone size: NA
D gene: NA
V gene: TRBV5-1

CDR3 DNA: TGTGCCTGGAGTGTAACACGTACAGGGGATTTGAGCAATCAGCCCCAGCATTTT
CDR3 protein: CAWSVTRTGDLSNQPQHF
J gene: TRBJ1-5
CDR3 length: 18
clone size: NA
D gene: TRBD1
V gene: TRBV30

CDR3 DNA: TGTGCCAGCAGCGCACCGGAACAGGGGCTCTATGGCTACACCTTC
CDR3 protein: CASSAPEQGLYGYTF
J gene: TRBJ1-2
CDR3 length: 15
clone size: few
D gene: TRBD1
V gene: TRBV6-2/TRBV6-3

CDR3 DNA: TGTGCCAGCAGCGCACTGGGACAGATATTAAACTATGGCTACACCTTC
CDR3 protein: CASSALGQILNYGYTF
J gene: TRBJ1-2
CDR3 length: 16
clone size: NA
D gene: TRBD1
V gene: TRBV5-6

CDR3 DNA: TGTGCCAGCAGCCCGGGCGGCCAGGGGGCTTTGGGAGCTTTCTTT
CDR3 protein: CASSPGGQGALGAFF
J gene: TRBJ1-1
CDR3 length: 15
clone size: NA
D gene: TRBD1
V gene: TRBV7-8

CDR3 DNA: TGTGCCAGCAGCCCCGGGGGTAACACTGAAGCTTTCTTT
CDR3 protein: CASSPGGNTEAFF
J gene: TRBJ1-1
CDR3 length: 13
clone size: NA
D gene: NA
V gene: TRBV7-3

CDR3 DNA: TGTGCCAGCAGCGAGAGGGGGACAGGTCAGTCTGGAAACACCATATATTTT
CDR3 protein: CASSERGTGQSGNTIYF
J gene: TRBJ1-3
CDR3 length: 17
clone size: NA
D gene: TRBD1
V gene: TRBV9

CDR3 DNA: TGTGCCAGCAGCCAAGAGTTAGGACAGGGGGCCCACGAGCAGTACTTC
CDR3 protein: CASSQELGQGAHEQYF
J gene: TRBJ2-7
CDR3 length: 16
clone size: once
D gene: TRBD1
V gene: TRBV4-2

CDR3 DNA: TGTGCCAGCAGAGACAGGGAGAACACTGAAGCTTTCTTT
CDR3 protein: CASRDRENTEAFF
J gene: TRBJ1-1
CDR3 length: 13
clone size: NA
D gene: TRBD1
V gene: TRBV6-5

CDR3 DNA: TGTGCCAGCAGGCGGCGGGACAGGGCCGATGAAGCTTTCTTT
CDR3 protein: CASRRRDRADEAFF
J gene: TRBJ1-1
CDR3 length: 14
clone size: NA
D gene: TRBD1
V gene: TRBV27

CDR3 DNA: TGTGCCAGCAGTGTCAGGTCAAACAGGGGTAGCAACGAGCAGTACTTC
CDR3 protein: CASSVRSNRGSNEQYF
J gene: TRBJ2-7
CDR3 length: 16
clone size: NA
D gene: TRBD1
V gene: TRBV6-1